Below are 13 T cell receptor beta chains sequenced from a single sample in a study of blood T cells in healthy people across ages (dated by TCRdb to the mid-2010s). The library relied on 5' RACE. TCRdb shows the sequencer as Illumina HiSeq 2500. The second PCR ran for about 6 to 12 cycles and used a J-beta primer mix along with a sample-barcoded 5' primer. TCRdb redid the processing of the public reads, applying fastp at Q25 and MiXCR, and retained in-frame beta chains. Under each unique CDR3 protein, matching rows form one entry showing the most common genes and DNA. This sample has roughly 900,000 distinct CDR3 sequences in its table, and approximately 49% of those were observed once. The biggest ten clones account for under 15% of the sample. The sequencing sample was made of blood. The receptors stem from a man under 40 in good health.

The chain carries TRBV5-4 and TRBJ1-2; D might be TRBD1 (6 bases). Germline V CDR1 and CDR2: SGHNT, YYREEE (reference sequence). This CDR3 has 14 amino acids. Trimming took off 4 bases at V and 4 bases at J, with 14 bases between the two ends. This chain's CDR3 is CASSNRDLTYGYTF. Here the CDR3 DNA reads TGTGCCAGCAGCAACAGGGATTTGACCTATGGCTACACCTTC.

CDR3 DNA sequence: TGTGCCAGCAGCGTAGATGGCAGGAGCACAGATACGCAGTATTTT. It yields the protein CASSVDGRSTDTQYF. The chain combines TRBV9 with TRBJ2-3; D not certain. CDR3 size: 15 residues. CDR1 and CDR2 (germline): SGDLS, YYNGEE. V lost 0 bases, J lost 0 bases, and 8 bases lay in between.

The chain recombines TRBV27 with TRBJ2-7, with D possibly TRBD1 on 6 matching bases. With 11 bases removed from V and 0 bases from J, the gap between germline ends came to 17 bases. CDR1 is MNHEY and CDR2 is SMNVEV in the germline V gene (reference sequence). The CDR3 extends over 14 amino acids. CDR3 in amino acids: CAGNPQGNSYEQYF. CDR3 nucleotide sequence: TGTGCCGGCAACCCGCAGGGGAACTCCTACGAGCAGTACTTC.

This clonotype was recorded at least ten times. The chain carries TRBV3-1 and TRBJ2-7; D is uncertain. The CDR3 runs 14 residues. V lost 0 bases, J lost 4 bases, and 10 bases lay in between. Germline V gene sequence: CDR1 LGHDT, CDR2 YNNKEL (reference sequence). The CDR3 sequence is CASSQDPVRYEQYF. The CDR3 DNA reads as TGTGCCAGCAGCCAAGATCCCGTCCGATACGAGCAGTACTTC.

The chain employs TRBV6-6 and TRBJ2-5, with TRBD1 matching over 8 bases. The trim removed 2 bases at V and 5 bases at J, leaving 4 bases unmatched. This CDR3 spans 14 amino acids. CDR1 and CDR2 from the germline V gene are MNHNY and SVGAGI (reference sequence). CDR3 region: CASSYPGGKETQYF. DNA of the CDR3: TGTGCCAGCAGTTACCCAGGGGGCAAGGAGACCCAGTACTTC.

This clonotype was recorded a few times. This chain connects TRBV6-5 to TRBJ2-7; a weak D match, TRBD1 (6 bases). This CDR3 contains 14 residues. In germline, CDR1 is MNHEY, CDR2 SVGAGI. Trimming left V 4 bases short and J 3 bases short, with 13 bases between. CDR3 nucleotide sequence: TGTGCCAGCAGTTCCCCGGGACACCTCTACGAGCAGTACTTC. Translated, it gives CASSSPGHLYEQYF.

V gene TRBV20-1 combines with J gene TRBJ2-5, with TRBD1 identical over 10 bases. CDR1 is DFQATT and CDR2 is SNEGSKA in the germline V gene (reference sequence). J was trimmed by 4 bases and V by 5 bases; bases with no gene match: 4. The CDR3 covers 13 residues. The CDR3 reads CSAQTGGLETQYF. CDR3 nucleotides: TGCAGTGCTCAGACAGGGGGCTTAGAGACCCAGTACTTC.

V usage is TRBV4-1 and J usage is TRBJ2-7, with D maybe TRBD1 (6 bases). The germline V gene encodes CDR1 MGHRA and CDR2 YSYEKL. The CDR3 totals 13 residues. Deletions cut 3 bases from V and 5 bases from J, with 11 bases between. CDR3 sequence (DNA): TGCGCCAGCAGCCATCTCAGGGGTGACGAGCAGTACTTC. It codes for CASSHLRGDEQYF.

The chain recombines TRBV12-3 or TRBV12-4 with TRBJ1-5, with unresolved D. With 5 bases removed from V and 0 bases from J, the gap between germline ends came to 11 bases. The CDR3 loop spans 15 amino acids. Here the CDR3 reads CASSRDGISNQPQHF. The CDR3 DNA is TGTGCCAGCAGTCGCGACGGAATTAGCAATCAGCCCCAGCATTTT.

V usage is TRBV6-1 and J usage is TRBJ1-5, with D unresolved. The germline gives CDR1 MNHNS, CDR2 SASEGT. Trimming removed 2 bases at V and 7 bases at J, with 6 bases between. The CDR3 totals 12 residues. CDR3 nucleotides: TGTGCCAGCAGTGAATACGTACAGCCCCAGCATTTT. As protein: CASSEYVQPQHF.

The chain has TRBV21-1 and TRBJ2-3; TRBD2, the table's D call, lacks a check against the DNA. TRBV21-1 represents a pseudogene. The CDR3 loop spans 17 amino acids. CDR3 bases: TGTGCCAGCAGCAAAGGGACTAGCGGGGGGCACACAGATACGCAGTATTTT. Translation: CASSKGTSGGHTDTQYF.

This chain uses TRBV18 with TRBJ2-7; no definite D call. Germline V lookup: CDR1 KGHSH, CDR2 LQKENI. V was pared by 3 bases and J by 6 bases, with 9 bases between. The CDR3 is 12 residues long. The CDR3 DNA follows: TGTGCCAGCTCACCCGAGTCGGGCGAGCAGTACTTC. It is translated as CASSPESGEQYF.

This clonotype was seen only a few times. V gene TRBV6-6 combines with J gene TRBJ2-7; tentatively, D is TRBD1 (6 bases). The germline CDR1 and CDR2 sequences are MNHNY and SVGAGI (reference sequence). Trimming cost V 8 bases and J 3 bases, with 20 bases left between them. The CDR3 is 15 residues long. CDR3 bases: TGTGCCAGCGGGACCGGGACACAGACAAACTACGAGCAGTACTTC. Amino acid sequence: CASGTGTQTNYEQYF.